This paragraph reports one TCR beta chain. This entry comes from a study of blood T cell repertoires in COVID-19. About the research overall: Sites across the United States, Italy and Spain contributed samples from acute and convalescent COVID-19. PBMCs, B-cell-depleted T cells, or T cells provided the cDNA or gDNA that made up the material.

After removal of 0 bases from V and 5 bases from J, the junction contained 4 bases not matched to a gene. The germline V gene encodes CDR1 SGHVS and CDR2 FQNEAQ. The CDR3 is made up of 16 amino acids. Data came from immunoSEQ multiplex PCR; TCRdb stores just in-frame clones and leaves some out. The table records about 90,000 clones, about 81% of them present only once. The gene calls are TRBV7-8 and TRBJ1-5, with 10 bases that match TRBD1. The receptor was derived from a human donor in a cohort sampled during active COVID-19. Sequences were obtained from peripheral blood. CDR3 amino acids: CASSLALGTGDQPQHF. The CDR3 coding sequence is TGTGCCAGCAGCTTAGCACTAGGGACAGGGGATCAGCCCCAGCATTTT.